This T cell receptor (beta chain) was sequenced for a study of blood T cell repertoires in COVID-19 (dated by TCRdb to the early 2020s). About the full investigation: The collaborator samples originated in the United States, Italy and Spain and spanned the acute and convalescent phases of COVID-19. The material from the prospective study consisted of cDNA or gDNA derived from T cells, B-cell-depleted T cells, or PBMCs. Deeply sampled blood TCRbeta repertoires from subjects exposed to, actively infected with, or recovered from COVID-19 were included in the dataset. The repertoires were released in a freely available public database intended as a resource for research on the immune response to SARS-CoV-2. The samples were drawn from two sources: the first 160 participants of the ongoing ImmuneRACE study, and 950 to 1,500 subjects contributed by 6 global collaborators. Nearly every sample came with metadata listing a de-identified subject ID, COVID-19 status, age in years and sex. HLA class I and class II types, where available, came from metadata supplied by the sample provider rather than from assay-based typing. Study-level results and caveats: The quantity of clinical and demographic metadata differed by source and by participant and was supplied without curation.

TCRbeta CDR3 regions were amplified from genomic DNA using the immunoSEQ Assay, a bias-controlled multiplex PCR. For the original study's pipeline: The number of nucleated cells in each sample was estimated by amplification of reference gene primers within the assay. Sequence reads were collapsed and filtered to measure the absolute abundance of every unique TCRbeta CDR3 rearrangement. Productive Simpson clonality was computed per sample as the square root of Simpson's diversity index over productive rearrangements. TCRdb's version of the immuneACCESS table is confined to in-frame rearrangements and falls short of the full clone set. An unresolved V gene accounts for under half of the shortfall where checked; the remainder is of unknown origin. V and J calls and clone size follow that table, whereas D and trimming were derived from the DNA. The sample table holds approximately 170,000 clones, of which approximately 86% were seen once. Of the sample, 6.5% to 9% is held by the ten largest clones.

In the case of this clone: It has no known antigen specificity. No much larger clonotype is one base removed from it; base qualities were not supplied.

One collaborating source in Seattle enrolled patients while the patients were actively infected and followed the patients over time throughout the course of disease. The collaborating institutions used their own protocols to collect whole blood in K2EDTA tubes. Collaborator samples were shipped for TCRbeta analysis as frozen whole blood, isolated PBMCs, or DNA extracted from either sample type. Measured from the cysteine to the phenylalanine, the CDR3 is 13 residues long. Of the read, only the CDR3 DNA is kept; its 39 bases are in frame from base 1. V gives up 7 bases and J gives up 4 bases, and the segment between their germline ends measures 11 bases. Taken from the germline V gene, the CDR1 and CDR2 loops are MDHEN and SYDVKM.

The chain uses TRBV28 and TRBJ1-5, with the D gene not clear enough to name. Material: peripheral blood. This TCR came from a woman of 80 years or more with COVID-19, enrolled during active disease. The bases read TGTGCCAGCAAGTGGAGGGTGAATCAGCCCCAGCATTTT. It encodes CASKWRVNQPQHF.